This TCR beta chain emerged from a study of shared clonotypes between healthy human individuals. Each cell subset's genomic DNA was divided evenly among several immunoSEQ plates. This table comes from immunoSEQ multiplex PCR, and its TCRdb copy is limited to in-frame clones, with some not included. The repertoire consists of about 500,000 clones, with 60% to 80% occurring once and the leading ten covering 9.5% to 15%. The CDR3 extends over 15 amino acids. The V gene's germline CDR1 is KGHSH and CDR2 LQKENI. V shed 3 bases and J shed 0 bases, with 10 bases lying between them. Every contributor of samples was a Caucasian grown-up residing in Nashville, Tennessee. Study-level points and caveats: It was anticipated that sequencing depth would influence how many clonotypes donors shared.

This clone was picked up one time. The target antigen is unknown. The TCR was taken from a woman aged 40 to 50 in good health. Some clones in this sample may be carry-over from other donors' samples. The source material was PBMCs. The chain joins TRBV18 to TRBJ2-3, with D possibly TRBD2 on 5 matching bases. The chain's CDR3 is CASSPLAASTDTQYF. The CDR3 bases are TGTGCCAGCTCACCGCTAGCAGCTAGCACAGATACGCAGTATTTT.